This is a list of T cell receptor beta chains from one sample in a study of blood T cell repertoires in COVID-19. Profiling relied on immunoSEQ multiplex PCR, and the TCRdb table lists in-frame clones only, not all of them. This table has 210,000 or so clones, roughly 80% appearing once. Sequenced sample: PBMCs or T cells enriched from blood (not recorded which). The receptors were sampled from a woman between 45 and 60 years old who had been exposed to COVID-19. Each CDR3 is given without its conserved first and last residue. Each record gives: V gene, J gene, CDR3 protein.

TRBV18	TRBJ2-7	ASSSGQGRNYEQY
TRBV6-1	TRBJ2-5	ASSEGGTYQETQY
TRBV2	TRBJ2-6	ASSTSGANVLT
TRBV18	TRBJ1-4	ASSPLNQGQGSEKLF
TRBV2	TRBJ1-1	ASSEPAGASREAF
TRBV29-1	TRBJ1-3	SAADRGGGNTIY
TRBV5-5	TRBJ1-2	ASSPGTVLRGYT
TRBV30	TRBJ1-1	AWSIGGMGRNTEAF
TRBV5-1	TRBJ1-1	ASFQVSGQGSEAF
TRBV3-1/TRBV3-2	TRBJ1-1	ASSQDRVYTEAF
TRBV19	TRBJ2-5	ATRGGGQETQY
TRBV7-9	TRBJ2-1	ASSFYSGGAIDEQF
TRBV3-1/TRBV3-2	TRBJ1-3	ASSQGDGTGTGNTIY
TRBV9	TRBJ2-2	ASSFGQTGELF
TRBV24-1	TRBJ1-5	ATSDLGSRDYSNQPQH
TRBV29-1	TRBJ1-1	SVGRATNTEAF
TRBV5-4	TRBJ1-2	ASSFSTGTNYGYT
TRBV10-3	TRBJ2-7	AINERAMDEQY
TRBV6-5	TRBJ1-6	ASRGSQGNSPLH
TRBV6-5	TRBJ1-1	ASSYSIFGVEREAF
TRBV19	TRBJ1-1	ASSTSRQGWTETEAF
TRBV7-8	TRBJ1-6	ASRSSRSGTGTSPLH
TRBV6-5	TRBJ1-3	ASSLGGNPGGTIY
TRBV7-9	TRBJ1-3	ASRQGSGNTIY
TRBV5-4	TRBJ2-5	ASSFPSGETQY
TRBV6-2/TRBV6-3	TRBJ2-3	ASSYSSRGGTDTQY
TRBV10-2	TRBJ1-1	ATGGQANTEAF
TRBV19	TRBJ1-2	ASSIPGQGSGYT
TRBV2	TRBJ2-6	ASSGDRVKANVLT
TRBV6-1	TRBJ1-2	ASSALWTGAPYGYT
TRBV7-2	TRBJ1-2	ASSFPRLGYT
TRBV6-5	TRBJ1-4	ASREGGAGEKLF
TRBV5-1	TRBJ2-3	ASSLGRGTTDTQY
TRBV5-1	TRBJ1-1	ASSLRTGPNTEAF
TRBV18	TRBJ1-5	ASSPGGYNQPQH
TRBV12-3/TRBV12-4	TRBJ1-2	ASSAGNLYGYT
TRBV5-5	TRBJ1-1	ASTFTGVEAF
TRBV7-3	TRBJ2-6	ASSPSGGYSGANVLT
TRBV7-9	TRBJ2-3	ASSAYFLASGSTDTQY
TRBV24-1	TRBJ1-2	ATSDSGQGAANYGYT
TRBV12-5	TRBJ1-1	ASGSTRNRGGTEAF
TRBV3-1/TRBV3-2	TRBJ2-2	ASSHQGVGTGELF
TRBV9	TRBJ2-1	ASSPTLGGEQF